This record covers a single T cell receptor beta chain. Its antigen is not yet known. One base away there is no much larger clone; base qualities are not given. The sample comes from a study of T-cell memory formation after mild COVID-19 (TCRdb year 2021). General notes on the study: TCR sequence clusters from the two donors were found to be largely donor specific. T-cell clones expanding and contracting after mild COVID-19 in a couple of donors were tracked by longitudinal TCRalpha and TCRbeta repertoire sequencing. Two young, previously healthy adult volunteers, one female and one male, were included in the cohort. General study outcomes and caveats: Contracting CD4+ clones appeared mostly in the CM and EM memory subsets, whereas CD8+ clones were enriched in EMRA. The detection of some responding clones in pre-infection memory suggests that pre-existing cross-reactive memory T cells joined the SARS-CoV-2 response. The study included only a couple of mild cases, and larger cohorts that include severe cases with pre-infection samples were judged to be necessary. The second-wave clones that peaked on day 37 were not confirmed to be SARS-CoV-2 specific. From day 15 to 85, contracting clones showed balanced CD4/CD8 phenotypes, whereas a second wave of clones that expanded from day 15 to 37 leaned towards CD4+.

Ficoll-Paque density gradient centrifugation was used to isolate PBMCs. Sequencer: Illumina NovaSeq 6000. TCRalpha and TCRbeta cDNA libraries were built by 5'RACE with constant-segment primers, adding sample barcodes and unique molecular identifiers. RNA was extracted from every sample with Trizol reagent. Amplification of the libraries took two PCR steps, and the second step added a second sample barcode plus Illumina TruSeq adapters. The libraries were sequenced on an Illumina NovaSeq using 2 x 150 bp paired-end reads. In the paper's pipeline: The reads were demultiplexed and collapsed into UMI-guided consensus sequences using migec v1.2.7. Using mixcr v2.1.11, UMI consensuses were aligned to TRA and TRB V and J templates and then assembled into clonotypes. Expanded or contracted clonotypes were those called significant by both edgeR and NoisET, with noise models trained on biological replicates. For edgeR calls, a false discovery rate-adjusted p below 0.01 and a log2 fold-change threshold of 1 were applied. PCA with hierarchical clustering of max-normalized trajectories of the 1000 most abundant clonotypes was used as exploratory dynamics analysis. Separately sequenced CD4+ and CD8+ repertoires were used to assign a CD4 or CD8 phenotype to each responding clone. The public reads were reprocessed in TCRdb via fastp at Q25 and MiXCR, keeping in-frame beta chains. A single entry per CDR3 protein holds the most common genes and DNA from its merged rows. TCRdb's processing, not the authors' own work, is the source of the V and J calls. The sample includes approximately 300,000 distinct CDR3 sequences, with roughly a fifth observed a single time. Of the sample, around 21% is held by the ten largest clones.

Input material: PBMCs or a T cell subset sorted from them (not recorded which). The source of this sequence is a man aged 18 to 29 who had mild COVID-19 (a few samples of this study predate the infection). The sample titles of this study are shuffled in the database, so cell type and time point are left out; the donor was told from shared clones.

Here the CDR3 is given as CSAREGWRASYNEQFF. The nucleotide sequence is TGCAGTGCTAGAGAAGGGTGGAGGGCGTCCTACAATGAGCAGTTCTTC. The chain uses TRBV20-1 and TRBJ2-1; TRBD2 might be the D gene, on 6 matching bases. CDR1 and CDR2 are read off the germline V gene (reference sequence) as DFQATT and SNEGSKA. Trimming at the junction amounts to 0 bases on V and 1 base on J, and the germline ends lie 13 bases apart. The CDR3 holds 16 amino acids from the cysteine to the phenylalanine. Solely the CDR3 DNA is kept, with 48 bases framed from the first base.